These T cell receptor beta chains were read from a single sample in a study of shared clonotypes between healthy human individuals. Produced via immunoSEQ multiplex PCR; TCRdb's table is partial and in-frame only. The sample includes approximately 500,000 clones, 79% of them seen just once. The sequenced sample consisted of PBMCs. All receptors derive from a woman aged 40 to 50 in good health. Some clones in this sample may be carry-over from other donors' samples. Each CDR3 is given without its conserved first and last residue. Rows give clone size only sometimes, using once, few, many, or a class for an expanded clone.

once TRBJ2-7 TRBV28 ASSLGQGVGEQY
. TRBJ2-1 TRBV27 ASSLGLAGQYEQF
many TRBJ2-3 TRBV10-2 ASSVTSESTDTQY
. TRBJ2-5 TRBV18 ASSPPSAAGETQY
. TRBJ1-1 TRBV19 ASSITGGSGEAF
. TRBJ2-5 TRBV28 ASSMGPNQETQY
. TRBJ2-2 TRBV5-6 ASGWGLVSGELF
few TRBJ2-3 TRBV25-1 ASSESQVRYTDTQY
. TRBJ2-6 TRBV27 ASGFVPGANVLT
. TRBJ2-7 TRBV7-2 ASSLGSGGAYEQY
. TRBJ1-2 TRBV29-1 SARAEYGYT
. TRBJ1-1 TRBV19 ASSIGRRQGFAEAF
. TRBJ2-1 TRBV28 ASRGLAGSSYNEQF
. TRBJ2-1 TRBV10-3 AISERPSSYNEQF
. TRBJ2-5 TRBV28 ASTNPSGPRGTQY
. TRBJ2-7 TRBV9 ASGPGTGVREQY
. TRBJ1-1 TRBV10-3 AISESPSVEAF
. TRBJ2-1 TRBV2 ASNLAGTYNEQF
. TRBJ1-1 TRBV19 AAKGGNTEAF
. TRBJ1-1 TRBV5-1 ASSPDGLTTEAF
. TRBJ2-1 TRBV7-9 ASSLFLGGDYNEQF
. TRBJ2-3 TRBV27 ASSLISGISTDTQY
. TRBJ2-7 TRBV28 ASSLIIGDEQY
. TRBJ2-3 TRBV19 ASKMAAGTDTQY
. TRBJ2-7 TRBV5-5 ASSLALGYEQY
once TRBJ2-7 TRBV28 ASSRVGEQY
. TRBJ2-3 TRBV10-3 AINGLAGSTDTQY
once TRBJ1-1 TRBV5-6 ASSSNDRGFGTEAF